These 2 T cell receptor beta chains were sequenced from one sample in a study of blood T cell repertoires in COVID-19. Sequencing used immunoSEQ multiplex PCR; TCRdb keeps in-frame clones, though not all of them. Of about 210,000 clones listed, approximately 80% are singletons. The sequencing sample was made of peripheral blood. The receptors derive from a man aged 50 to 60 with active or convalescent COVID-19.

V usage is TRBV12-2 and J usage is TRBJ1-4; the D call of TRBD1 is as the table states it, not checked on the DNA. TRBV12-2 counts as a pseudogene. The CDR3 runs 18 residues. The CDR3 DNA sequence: TGTGCAAGTCGCTTAGCTCCCAAAGGGGAATCAACTAATGAAAAACTGTTTTTT. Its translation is CASRLAPKGESTNEKLFF.

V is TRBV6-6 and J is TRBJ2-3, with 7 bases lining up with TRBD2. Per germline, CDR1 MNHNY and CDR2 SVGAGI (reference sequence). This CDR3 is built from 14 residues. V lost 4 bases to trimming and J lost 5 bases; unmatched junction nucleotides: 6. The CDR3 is CASSSSAGLDTQYF. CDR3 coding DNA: TGTGCCAGCAGTTCCTCAGCGGGGTTAGATACGCAGTATTTT.